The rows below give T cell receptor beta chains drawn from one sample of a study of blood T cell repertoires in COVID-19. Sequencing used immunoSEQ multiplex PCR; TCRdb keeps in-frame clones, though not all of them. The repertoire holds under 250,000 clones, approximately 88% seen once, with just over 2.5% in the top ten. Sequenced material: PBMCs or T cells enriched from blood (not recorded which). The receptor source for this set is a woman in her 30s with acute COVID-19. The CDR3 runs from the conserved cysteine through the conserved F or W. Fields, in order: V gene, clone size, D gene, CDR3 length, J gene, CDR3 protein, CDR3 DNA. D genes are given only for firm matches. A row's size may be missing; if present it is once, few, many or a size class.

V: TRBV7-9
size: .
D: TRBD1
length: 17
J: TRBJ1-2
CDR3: CASSLATGQGTWRGYTF
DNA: TGTGCCAGCAGCTTAGCCACAGGACAGGGGACATGGCGTGGCTACACCTTC

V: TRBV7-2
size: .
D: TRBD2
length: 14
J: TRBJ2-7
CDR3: CASKPGLASYEQYF
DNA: TGTGCCAGCAAACCGGGACTAGCATCCTACGAGCAGTACTTC

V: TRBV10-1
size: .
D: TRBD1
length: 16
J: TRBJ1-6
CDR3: CADLRTGIICDSPLHF
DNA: TGCGCCGACCTACGGACAGGGATAATCTGTGATTCACCCCTCCACTTT

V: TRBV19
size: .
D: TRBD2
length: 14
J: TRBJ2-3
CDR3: CASSAGGGLNTQYF
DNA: TGTGCCAGTAGTGCCGGGGGGGGCCTAAATACGCAGTATTTT

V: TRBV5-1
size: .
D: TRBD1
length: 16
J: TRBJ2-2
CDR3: CASSWSGTGVTGELFF
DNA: TGCGCCAGCAGCTGGTCCGGGACAGGGGTCACCGGGGAGCTGTTTTTT

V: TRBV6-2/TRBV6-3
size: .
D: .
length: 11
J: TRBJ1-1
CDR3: CASSYLFEAFF
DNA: TGTGCCAGCAGTTACCTATTTGAAGCTTTCTTT

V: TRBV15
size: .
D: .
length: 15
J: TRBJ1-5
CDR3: CATSRDKAGNQPQHF
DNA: TGTGCCACCAGCAGAGACAAGGCGGGCAATCAGCCCCAGCATTTT

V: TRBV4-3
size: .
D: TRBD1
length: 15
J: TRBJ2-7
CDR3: CASSQDNRGIYEQYF
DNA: TGCGCCAGCAGCCAAGACAACAGGGGGATTTACGAGCAGTACTTC

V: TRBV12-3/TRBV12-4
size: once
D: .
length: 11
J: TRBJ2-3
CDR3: CASRRIDTQYF
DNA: TGTGCCAGCAGGAGGATAGATACGCAGTATTTT

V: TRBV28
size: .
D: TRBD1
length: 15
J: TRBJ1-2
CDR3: CASSPREGQAHGYTF
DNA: TGTGCCAGCAGCCCACGCGAAGGACAGGCCCATGGCTACACCTTC

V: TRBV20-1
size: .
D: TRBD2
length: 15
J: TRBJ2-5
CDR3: CSASLAGGLQETQYF
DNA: TGCAGTGCTAGTCTCGCGGGGGGGCTCCAAGAGACCCAGTACTTC

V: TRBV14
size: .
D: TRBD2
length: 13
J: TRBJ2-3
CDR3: CASGRGVTDTQYF
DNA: TGTGCCAGCGGACGGGGGGTAACAGATACGCAGTATTTT

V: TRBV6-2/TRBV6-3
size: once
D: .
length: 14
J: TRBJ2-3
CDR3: CASSSQQGSDTQYF
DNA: TGTGCCAGCAGTTCCCAACAGGGTTCAGATACGCAGTATTTT

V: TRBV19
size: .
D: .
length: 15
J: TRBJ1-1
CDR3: CASSIDLKLNTEAFF
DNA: TGTGCCAGTAGTATAGATCTGAAGCTGAACACTGAAGCTTTCTTT

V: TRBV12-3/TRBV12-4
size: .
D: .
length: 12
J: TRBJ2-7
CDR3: CASSLTSYEQYF
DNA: TGTGCCAGCAGTTTAACATCCTACGAGCAGTACTTC

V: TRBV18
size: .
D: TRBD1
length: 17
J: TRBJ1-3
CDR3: CASSPRLDRVTGNTIYF
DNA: TGTGCCAGCTCGCCACGGCTCGACAGGGTAACTGGAAACACCATATATTTT

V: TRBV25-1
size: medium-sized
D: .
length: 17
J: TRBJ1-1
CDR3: CASSEFVPERGGTEAFF
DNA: TGTGCCAGCAGTGAATTCGTCCCAGAGCGGGGAGGCACTGAAGCTTTCTTT

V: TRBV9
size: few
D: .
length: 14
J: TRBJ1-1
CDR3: CASSASARDTEAFF
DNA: TGTGCCAGCAGCGCGTCGGCCAGGGACACTGAAGCTTTCTTT

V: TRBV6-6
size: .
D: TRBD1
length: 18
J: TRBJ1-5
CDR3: CASSRTYAGTGHNQPQHF
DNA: TGTGCCAGCAGTCGTACTTACGCCGGGACAGGACATAATCAGCCCCAGCATTTT

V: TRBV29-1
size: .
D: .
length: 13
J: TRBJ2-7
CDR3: CSVGLHKQDEQYF
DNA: TGCAGCGTTGGCCTACATAAGCAGGACGAGCAGTACTTC

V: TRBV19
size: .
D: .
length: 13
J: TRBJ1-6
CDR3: CASLQGSNSPLHF
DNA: TGTGCCAGTTTACAGGGCTCTAATTCACCCCTCCACTTT

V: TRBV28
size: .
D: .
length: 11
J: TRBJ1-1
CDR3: CASSLGRVAFF
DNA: TGTGCCAGCAGTTTAGGGCGCGTAGCTTTCTTT

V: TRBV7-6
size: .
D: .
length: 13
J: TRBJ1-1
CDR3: CASSFNTNTEAFF
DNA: TGTGCCAGCAGCTTTAACACGAACACTGAAGCTTTCTTT

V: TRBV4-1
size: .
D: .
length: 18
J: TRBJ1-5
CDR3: CASSQVRRTDYHHQPQHF
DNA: TGCGCCAGCAGCCAAGTCAGAAGGACAGACTACCATCATCAGCCCCAGCATTTT

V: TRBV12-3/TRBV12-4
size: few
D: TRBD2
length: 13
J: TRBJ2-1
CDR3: CAIRLAGYNEQFF
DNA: TGTGCCATCAGACTAGCGGGTTACAATGAGCAGTTCTTC

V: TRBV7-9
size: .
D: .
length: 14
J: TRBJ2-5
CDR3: CASSLLGGKETQYF
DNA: TGTGCCAGCAGCTTACTTGGCGGAAAAGAGACCCAGTACTTC

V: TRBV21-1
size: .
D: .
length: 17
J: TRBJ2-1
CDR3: CASSRDRGRGSYNEQFF
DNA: TGTGCCAGCAGCCGGGACAGGGGTCGCGGCTCCTACAATGAGCAGTTCTTC

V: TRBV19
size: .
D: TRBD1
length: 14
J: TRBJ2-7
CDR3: CASSHRGDWGEQYF
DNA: TGTGCCAGTAGCCACAGGGGTGATTGGGGCGAGCAGTACTTC